A single sample is the source of the 20 T cell receptor beta chains below, sequenced in a study of radiation and T cells in renal cell carcinoma. Some clones are missing from TCRdb's copy, which holds only in-frame ones; the method was immunoSEQ multiplex PCR. The sample comprises some 80,000 clones, 80% to 90% of which are singletons, and 20% to 25% rests with the top ten. Time point here: blood 2 weeks post-SBRT. This sample's treatment: 15 Gy SBRT to primary tumor, nephrectomy 4 weeks later. Sequencing used blood, obtained from a patient whose treatment included radiotherapy and nephrectomy. The receptors were sampled from a woman aged 45-59 years with renal cell carcinoma.

This clone was seen a few times. V is TRBV4-2 and J is TRBJ1-1; D uncertain. This CDR3 is built from 16 residues. The germline gives CDR1 LGHNA, CDR2 YNFKEQ. Trimming pared 1 base from V and 1 base from J, leaving 13 bases between. CDR3 nucleotide sequence: TGTGCCAGCAGCCAAGCCCAGGCCCTAGAGAACACTGAAGCTTTCTTT. This codes for CASSQAQALENTEAFF.

Note on this clone: This specimen includes other DNA sequences encoding the same CDR3. The chain joins TRBV18 to TRBJ2-7; D not resolved. Germline V gives CDR1 KGHSH, CDR2 LQKENI. The CDR3 is made up of 13 amino acids. With 0 bases removed from V and 0 bases from J, the gap between germline ends came to 3 bases. This CDR3 is CASSPPNSYEQYF. The CDR3 DNA is TGTGCCAGCTCACCACCTAACTCCTACGAGCAGTACTTC.

This chain connects TRBV7-2 to TRBJ2-4; D is unresolved. With 1 base removed from V and 6 bases from J, the gap between germline ends came to 4 bases. Germline lookup yields CDR1 SGHTA and CDR2 FQGNSA. The CDR3 extends over 12 amino acids. The CDR3 reads CASSLGLNIQYF. CDR3 DNA sequence: TGTGCCAGCAGCTTAGGGTTAAACATTCAGTACTTC.

The V gene is TRBV14, the J gene TRBJ1-1, with TRBD1 identical over 7 bases. The germline CDR1 and CDR2 sequences are SGHDN and FVKESK. The CDR3 is 18 residues long. V gave up 4 bases and J gave up 0 bases; unmatched junction bases: 14. The CDR3 sequence is CASSRSIRDSFLNTEAFF. CDR3 nucleotide sequence: TGTGCCAGCAGCCGCTCAATTCGGGACAGCTTCTTGAACACTGAAGCTTTCTTT.

The chain recombines TRBV25-1 with TRBJ2-1; D remains unclear. CDR3 length: 14 amino acids. Trimming removed 4 bases at V and 0 bases at J, with 7 bases between. Per the germline V gene, CDR1 is MGHDK and CDR2 is SYGVNS. In DNA, the CDR3 is TGTGCCAGCAGTGCGGGTTACTCCTACAATGAGCAGTTCTTC. Translation: CASSAGYSYNEQFF.

This clone was found a few times. V gene TRBV27 combines with J gene TRBJ1-5, with 7 positions matching TRBD1. The CDR3 runs 13 residues. J gave up 5 bases and V 8 bases, and 6 bases lay outside the gene matches. Germline V lookup: CDR1 MNHEY, CDR2 SMNVEV (reference sequence). Written as DNA, the CDR3 is TGTGCCAGCCGGACAGGCCGAGATCAGCCCCAGCATTTT. Protein sequence: CASRTGRDQPQHF.

The chain uses TRBV5-1 and TRBJ2-4; a weak D match, TRBD2 (6 bases). This CDR3 region has 13 residues. Germline-derived CDR1 and CDR2 are SGHRS and YFSETQ. V gave up 0 bases and J gave up 5 bases, with 6 bases separating them. The chain's CDR3 is CASSLAGENIQYF. DNA of the CDR3: TGCGCCAGCAGCTTGGCGGGGGAAAACATTCAGTACTTC.

This chain joins TRBV4-1 and TRBJ2-7; TRBD1 matches at 9 bases. Germline CDR1 and CDR2: MGHRA and YSYEKL. J gave up 2 bases and V 4 bases, and 3 bases lay outside the gene matches. The CDR3 is 14 residues long. CDR3 amino acids: CASSPRDRAYEQYF. CDR3 sequence (DNA): TGCGCCAGCAGCCCGCGGGACAGGGCCTACGAGCAGTACTTC.

The rearrangement uses TRBV4-1 and TRBJ2-7, with D perhaps TRBD2 (5 bases). The germline gives CDR1 MGHRA, CDR2 YSYEKL. Trimming removed 3 bases at V and 12 bases at J, with 18 bases between. The CDR3 length is 13 residues. The CDR3, as DNA: TGCGCCAGCAGCCAGGACTTAATCGGTACAGCGTACTTC. Amino acids: CASSQDLIGTAYF.

This rearrangement joins TRBV5-1 to TRBJ2-7, with D unclear. Trimming took 4 bases from V and 0 from J, leaving 8 bases between them. CDR1 is SGHRS, CDR2 YFSETQ, per germline. This CDR3 region has 13 residues. This chain's CDR3 is CASSPQSSYEQYF. The CDR3 nucleotides read TGCGCCAGCAGCCCGCAAAGCTCCTACGAGCAGTACTTC.

CDR3 DNA sequence: TGTGCCAGCAGCCTCCGACAGGGTAACACCGGGGAGCTGTTTTTT. It specifies CASSLRQGNTGELFF. The chain recombines TRBV11-3 with TRBJ2-2; 7 bases map to TRBD1. The J segment lost 2 bases and the V segment lost 5 bases, leaving 5 bases of the junction unmatched. The CDR3 length is 15 residues. Germline loops: CDR1 SGHNT, CDR2 YENEEA.

The V and J genes are TRBV4-1 and TRBJ2-1; TRBD1 matches 10 bases. The CDR3 runs 18 residues. CDR1 and CDR2 from the germline V gene are MGHRA and YSYEKL. J gave up 3 bases and V 4 bases, and 12 bases lay outside the gene matches. The CDR3 here is CASSRYIGTGADYNEQFF. The CDR3 DNA reads as TGCGCCAGCAGCCGGTATATCGGGACAGGGGCGGACTACAATGAGCAGTTCTTC.

The chain uses TRBV13 and TRBJ2-7; 7 bases are shared with TRBD2. The CDR3 length is 15 residues. Per germline, CDR1 PRHDT and CDR2 FYEKMQ (reference sequence). Trimming removed 6 bases from V and 6 bases from J; junction bases left unmatched: 14. The CDR3 sequence is CASRAWGGDPLEQYF. In nucleotides, the CDR3 is TGTGCCAGCAGAGCCTGGGGGGGAGATCCCCTCGAGCAGTACTTC.

The chain recombines TRBV5-1 with TRBJ2-2, with D tentatively TRBD1 or TRBD2 (5 bases each). This CDR3 comprises 16 residues. V was trimmed by 3 bases and J by 13 bases, leaving 25 bases between them. Looked up from germline, CDR1 is SGHRS and CDR2 is YFSETQ. CDR3 sequence reads: CASSSISRTRGVGLFF. The CDR3, as DNA: TGCGCCAGCAGCTCTATATCCCGGACACGGGGAGTCGGGCTGTTTTTT. Drawing the rest from reference TRBV5-1 and TRBJ2-2, the complete variable domain is KAGVTQTPRYLIKTRGQQVTLSCSPISGHRSVSWYQQTPGQGLQFLFEYFSETQRNKGNFPGRFSGRQFSNSRSEMNVSTLELGDSALYLCASSSISRTRGVGLFFGEGSRLTVL.

This clone was observed once. The V gene is TRBV19, the J gene TRBJ1-4, with TRBD1 identical over 8 bases. With 8 bases clipped from V and 5 bases from J, the junction kept 4 bases outside the gene matches. The CDR3 is made up of 13 amino acids. Germline CDR1 LNHDA, CDR2 SQIVND (reference sequence). The chain's CDR3 is CASSRQGNEKLFF. CDR3 coding DNA: TGTGCCAGTTCTCGACAGGGGAATGAAAAACTGTTTTTT.

This sequence joins TRBV5-1 and TRBJ2-5; no clear D. The CDR3 extends over 13 amino acids. Per germline, CDR1 SGHRS and CDR2 YFSETQ. Trimming left V 1 base short and J 4 bases short, with 8 bases between. The CDR3 nucleotides are TGCGCCAGCAGCTTGACTCCCCGAGAGACCCAGTACTTC. Encoded protein: CASSLTPRETQYF.

The chain uses TRBV9 and TRBJ2-7; D is possibly TRBD1 (6 bases). Per germline, CDR1 SGDLS and CDR2 YYNGEE. The CDR3 contains 14 residues. V shed 0 bases and J shed 2 bases, with 9 bases lying between them. CDR3 nucleotide sequence: TGTGCCAGCAGCGTAGACAGGGTGGCCTACGAGCAGTACTTC. As protein: CASSVDRVAYEQYF.

V usage is TRBV5-4 and J usage is TRBJ2-7; D is perhaps TRBD1 (6 bases). V gave up 5 bases and J gave up 3 bases, with 18 bases separating them. The CDR3 loop spans 15 amino acids. Per the germline V gene, CDR1 is SGHNT and CDR2 is YYREEE (reference sequence). This chain's CDR3 is CASSAPSQGSYEQYF. Here the CDR3 DNA reads TGTGCCAGCAGTGCCCCTTCACAGGGAAGCTACGAGCAGTACTTC.

CDR3: CASSFRSGGSPLHF. The CDR3 DNA reads as TGTGCCAGCAGCTTCCGATCGGGAGGGTCACCCCTCCACTTT. The rearrangement links TRBV7-2 to TRBJ1-6; no reliable D call. There are 14 residues in the CDR3. V lost 3 bases to trimming and J lost 10 bases, with 13 bases between them. The V gene's germline CDR1 is SGHTA and CDR2 FQGNSA.

The CDR3 DNA follows: TGTGCCAGCAGTTACTCAAGAGAACACTATGGCTACACCTTC. Translating gives CASSYSREHYGYTF. This sequence joins TRBV6-5 and TRBJ1-2; D gene uncertain. CDR3 size: 14 residues. Between the trimmed V and J ends, which lost 0 bases and 3 bases, there was a span of 8 bases. The germline CDR1 and CDR2 sequences are MNHEY and SVGAGI.